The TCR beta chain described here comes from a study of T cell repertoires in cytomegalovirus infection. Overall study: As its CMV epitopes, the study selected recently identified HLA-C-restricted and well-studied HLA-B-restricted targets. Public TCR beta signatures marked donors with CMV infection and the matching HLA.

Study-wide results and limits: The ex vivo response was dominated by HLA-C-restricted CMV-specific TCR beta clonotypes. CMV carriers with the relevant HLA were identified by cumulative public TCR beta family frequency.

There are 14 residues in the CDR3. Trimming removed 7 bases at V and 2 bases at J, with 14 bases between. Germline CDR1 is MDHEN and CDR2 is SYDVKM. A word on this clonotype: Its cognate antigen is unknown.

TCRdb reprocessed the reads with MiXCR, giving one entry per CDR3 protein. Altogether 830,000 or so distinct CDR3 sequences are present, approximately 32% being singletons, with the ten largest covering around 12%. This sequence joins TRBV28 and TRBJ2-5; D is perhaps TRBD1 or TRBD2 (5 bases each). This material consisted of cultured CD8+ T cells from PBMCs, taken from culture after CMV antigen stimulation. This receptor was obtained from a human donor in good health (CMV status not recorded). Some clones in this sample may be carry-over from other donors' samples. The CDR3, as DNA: TGTGCCAGCACCCTGGGACCGGTACAAGAGACCCAGTACTTC. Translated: CASTLGPVQETQYF.